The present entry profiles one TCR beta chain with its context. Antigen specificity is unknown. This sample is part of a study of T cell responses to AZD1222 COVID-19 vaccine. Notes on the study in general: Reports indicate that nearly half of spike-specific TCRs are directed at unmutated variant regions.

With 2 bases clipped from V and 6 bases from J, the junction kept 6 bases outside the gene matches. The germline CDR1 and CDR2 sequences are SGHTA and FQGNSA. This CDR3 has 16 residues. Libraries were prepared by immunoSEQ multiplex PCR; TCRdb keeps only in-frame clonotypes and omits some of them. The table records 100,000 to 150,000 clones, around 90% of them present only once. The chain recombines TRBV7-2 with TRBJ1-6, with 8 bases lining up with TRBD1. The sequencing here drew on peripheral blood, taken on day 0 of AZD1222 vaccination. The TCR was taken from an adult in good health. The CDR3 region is CASSLQTGGANSPLHF. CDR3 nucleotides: TGTGCCAGCAGCTTACAAACAGGGGGAGCTAATTCACCCCTCCACTTT.